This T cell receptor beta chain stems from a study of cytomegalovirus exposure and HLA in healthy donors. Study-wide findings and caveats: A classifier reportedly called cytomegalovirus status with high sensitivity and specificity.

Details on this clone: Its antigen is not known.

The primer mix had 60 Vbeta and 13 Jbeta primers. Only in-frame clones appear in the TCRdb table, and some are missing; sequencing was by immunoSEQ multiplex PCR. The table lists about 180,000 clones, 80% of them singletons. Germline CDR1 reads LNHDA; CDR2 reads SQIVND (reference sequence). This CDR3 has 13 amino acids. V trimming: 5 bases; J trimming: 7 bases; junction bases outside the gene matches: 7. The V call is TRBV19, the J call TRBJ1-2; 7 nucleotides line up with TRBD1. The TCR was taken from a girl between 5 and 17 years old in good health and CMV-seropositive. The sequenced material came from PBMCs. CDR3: CASSARTGSGYTF. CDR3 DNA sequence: TGTGCCAGTAGTGCCCGGACAGGATCTGGCTACACCTTC. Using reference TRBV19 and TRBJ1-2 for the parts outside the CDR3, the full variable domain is DGGITQSPKYLFRKEGQNVTLSCEQNLNHDAMYWYRQDPGQGLRLIYYSQIVNDFQKGDIAEGYSVSREKKESFPLTVTSAQKNPTAFYLCASSARTGSGYTFGSGTRLTVV.